This T cell receptor beta chain was retrieved from a study of CD8+ T cells in alopecia areata. Isolated RNA was reverse transcribed into cDNA used as the sequencing template. Generated by immunoSEQ multiplex PCR, the TCRdb table keeps only in-frame clones and is missing some. This table has 190,000 or so clones, about three fifths appearing once. Treatment meaning: oral pan-JAK inhibitor, 5-10 mg twice daily. The CDR3 extends over 13 amino acids. Germline V gene lookup returns CDR1 LNHDA and CDR2 SQIVND (reference sequence). V was clipped by 5 bases and J by 7 bases; unmatched bases: 6. The specimen was CD8+ T cells sorted from blood, collected at week 24, from a patient treated with tofacitinib. The chain is built from TRBV19 and TRBJ1-2; 8 bases fit TRBD1. The receptor's source is a human donor with alopecia areata. The CDR3 protein is CASSLQGASGYTF. The CDR3 DNA is TGTGCCAGTAGTCTGCAGGGGGCGAGTGGCTACACCTTC.